These 15 T cell receptor beta chains share one sample of origin, sequenced in a study of cytomegalovirus exposure and HLA in healthy donors. PCR used 60 Vbeta primers and 13 Jbeta primers. Repertoires were generated with immunoSEQ multiplex PCR, while TCRdb's copy carries only in-frame clones and drops some. The table lists 75,000 to 95,000 clones, less than 85% of them singletons, with roughly 2% in the top ten. Sequencing was done on a sample of PBMCs. The receptors come from a man aged 18 to 29 in good health and CMV-seronegative.

On this clone itself: Other DNA sequences from this sample encode an identical CDR3 as well. The rearrangement joins TRBV5-1 to TRBJ1-2; 8 bases map to TRBD1. Trimming cost V 0 bases and J 2 bases; bases outside gene matches: 0. The length of the CDR3 is 14 residues. Germline CDR1 reads SGHRS; CDR2 reads YFSETQ. CDR3 amino acids: CASSLGTGNYGYTF. The CDR3 nucleotides are TGCGCCAGCAGCTTGGGGACAGGGAACTATGGCTACACCTTC. Using reference TRBV5-1 and TRBJ1-2 for the parts outside the CDR3, the full variable domain is KAGVTQTPRYLIKTRGQQVTLSCSPISGHRSVSWYQQTPGQGLQFLFEYFSETQRNKGNFPGRFSGRQFSNSRSEMNVSTLELGDSALYLCASSLGTGNYGYTFGSGTRLTVV.

This chain's CDR3 is CASSSSLADTQYF. The CDR3 DNA is TGTGCCAGCAGTTCTTCTCTAGCAGATACGCAGTATTTT. This chain links TRBV27 with TRBJ2-3; D unresolved. V dropped 4 bases and J dropped 4 bases, with 9 bases sitting between them. Germline assignment: CDR1 MNHEY and CDR2 SMNVEV (reference sequence). This CDR3 has 13 amino acids.

The J gene is TRBJ1-2, the V gene TRBV9; D might be TRBD1 (5 bases). V was shortened by 0 bases and J by 3 bases, with 9 bases between the two germline ends. The CDR3 totals 14 residues. Germline CDR1 SGDLS, CDR2 YYNGEE. The CDR3 is CASSVGQGDYGYTF. For the CDR3, the DNA is TGTGCCAGCAGCGTAGGGCAGGGTGACTATGGCTACACCTTC.

This rearrangement joins TRBV6-1 to TRBJ2-7; no clear D gene. The CDR3 is 15 residues long. Between the trimmed V and J ends, which lost 0 bases and 2 bases, there was a span of 11 bases. The V gene's germline CDR1 is MNHNS and CDR2 SASEGT. In DNA form, the CDR3 reads TGTGCCAGCAGTGAAGCCCTGGGCAGCCCCTACGAGCAGTACTTC. Its protein is CASSEALGSPYEQYF.

This clone was seen just once. V gene TRBV11-3 combines with J gene TRBJ1-5, with D uncertain. The CDR3 spans 13 residues. V lost 1 base to trimming and J lost 5 bases, with 6 bases between them. In germline, CDR1 is SGHNT, CDR2 YENEEA. CDR3 bases: TGTGCCAGCAGCTTAGTCGCAGATCAGCCCCAGCATTTT. This sequence encodes CASSLVADQPQHF.

This chain joins TRBV14 and TRBJ1-1; 7 bases align to TRBD1. CDR1 and CDR2 (germline): SGHDN, FVKESK. The V gene end was trimmed by 6 bases and the J gene end by 6 bases; junction bases not matched to a gene: 7. The CDR3 extends over 13 amino acids. The CDR3 DNA is TGTGCCAGCAGGCGACAGGGTATCGCTGAAGCTTTCTTT. This encodes CASRRQGIAEAFF. The full variable domain, completed using reference TRBV14 and TRBJ1-1, is EAGVTQFPSHSVIEKGQTVTLRCDPISGHDNLYWYRRVMGKEIKFLLHFVKESKQDESGMPNNRFLAERTGGTYSTLKVQPAELEDSGVYFCASRRQGIAEAFFGQGTRLTVV.

This chain uses TRBV18 with TRBJ1-4; D unclear. The V gene lost 0 bases and the J gene lost 8 bases, with 7 bases spanning the gap. Germline V gene data show CDR1 as KGHSH and CDR2 as LQKENI. CDR3 length equals 13 residues. CDR3 sequence (DNA): TGTGCCAGCTCACCACCGAACAGCGAAAAACTGTTTTTT. This sequence encodes CASSPPNSEKLFF.

The chain links TRBV5-1 to TRBJ1-2, with TRBD1 identical over 10 bases. Germline CDR1 reads SGHRS; CDR2 reads YFSETQ. Trimming took 2 bases from V and 5 from J; bases not matched to a gene: 3. The CDR3 is 14 amino acids. CDR3 nucleotides: TGCGCCAGCAGCTTAGGACAGGGGGGTTATGGCTACACCTTC. Translation gives CASSLGQGGYGYTF. Full variable domain (missing parts from reference TRBV5-1 and TRBJ1-2): KAGVTQTPRYLIKTRGQQVTLSCSPISGHRSVSWYQQTPGQGLQFLFEYFSETQRNKGNFPGRFSGRQFSNSRSEMNVSTLELGDSALYLCASSLGQGGYGYTFGSGTRLTVV.

A remark on this clone: Additional DNA sequences in this sample encode the identical CDR3. The chain has TRBV10-3 and TRBJ1-1; 12 bases map to TRBD1. The trim removed 6 bases at V and 2 bases at J, leaving 1 base unmatched. This CDR3 has 14 amino acids. Germline values: CDR1 ENHRY, CDR2 SYGVKD. As DNA, the CDR3 is TGTGCCATCAGGGGGACAGGGGGCAACACTGAAGCTTTCTTT. Amino acids: CAIRGTGGNTEAFF.

This rearrangement joins TRBV29-1 to TRBJ2-7; 7 bases line up with TRBD1. In germline, CDR1 is SQVTM, CDR2 ANQGSEA. The CDR3 has 15 residues. V lost 4 bases, J lost 0 bases, and 9 bases stayed unmatched. In DNA form, the CDR3 reads TGCAGCGTTGCCCCCGGGACAGCGAGCTCCTACGAGCAGTACTTC. Its protein is CSVAPGTASSYEQYF.

A few counts support this clone. This chain joins TRBV7-9 and TRBJ2-7; D is perhaps TRBD2 (5 bases). V dropped 5 bases and J dropped 5 bases, with 19 bases sitting between them. This CDR3 is built from 15 residues. The germline CDR1 and CDR2 sequences are SEHNR and FQNEAQ (reference sequence). Here the CDR3 reads CASSRQWGESDEQYF. In DNA form, the CDR3 reads TGTGCCAGCAGCCGGCAATGGGGAGAGAGCGACGAGCAGTACTTC.

The chain carries TRBV30 and TRBJ2-7; D possibly corresponds to TRBD1 (5 bases). The CDR3 is 13 residues long. V lost 2 bases, J lost 0 bases, and 8 bases lay in between. CDR1 GTSNPN and CDR2 SVGIG come from the germline V gene (reference sequence). The CDR3 reads CAWSLGVSYEQYF. Here the CDR3 DNA reads TGTGCCTGGAGTCTAGGGGTCTCCTACGAGCAGTACTTC.

The chain joins TRBV29-1 to TRBJ1-6, with 11 nucleotides matching TRBD1. With V trimmed by 8 bases and J by 7 bases, 4 bases remained unmatched. This CDR3 comprises 13 residues. Per germline, CDR1 SQVTM and CDR2 ANQGSEA. CDR3 DNA sequence: TGCAGCTGTTGGACAGGGGGCAATTCACCCCTCCACTTT. This translates into CSCWTGGNSPLHF.

This rearrangement joins TRBV6-6 to TRBJ2-5; D is uncertain. Germline V gene lookup returns CDR1 MNHNY and CDR2 SVGAGI (reference sequence). The CDR3 totals 12 residues. V was pared by 2 bases and J by 5 bases, with 6 bases between. The CDR3 region has the DNA TGTGCCAGCAGTTACGTCGTGGAGACCCAGTACTTC. It encodes CASSYVVETQYF.

This clone was seen more than once but under ten times. Germline and junction disagree at one end, which may indicate a read error. The chain carries TRBV2 and TRBJ1-3, with D possibly matching TRBD1 (5 bases). This CDR3 is built from 14 residues. Germline V CDR1 and CDR2: SNHLY, FYNNEI. The CDR3 is CASSETGWGSTIYF. The CDR3 nucleotides are TGTGCCAGCAGCGAAACAGGATGGGGAAGCACCATATATTTT.